This T cell receptor beta chain was retrieved from a study of blood T cell repertoires in COVID-19. Study overall: T cells, B-cell-depleted T cells, or PBMCs supplied cDNA or gDNA.

Living in 24 US areas, the participants were between 18 and 89 years of age. Exposed study participants had met a COVID-19 case within 2 weeks before entry. Under the authors' procedure: Amplification with reference gene primers provided the estimates of nucleated cell counts. Data came from immunoSEQ multiplex PCR; TCRdb stores just in-frame clones and leaves some out. V and J calls and clone size are copied from that table; D and trimming were computed from the DNA. The repertoire has nearly 300,000 clones, just under 90% of them found once; the top ten carry 2.5% to 3.5%. Germline CDR1 is LGHDT and CDR2 is YNNKEL (reference sequence). The CDR3 length is 14 residues. Trimming removed 1 base from V and 6 bases from J, with 10 bases in between.

The sample taken for sequencing was PBMCs or T cells enriched from blood (not recorded which). The source of this sequence is a woman aged 45-59 years who had been exposed to COVID-19. The V call is TRBV3-1 (or the pseudogene TRBV3-2), the J call TRBJ1-5, with D perhaps TRBD1 (5 bases). CDR3 in amino acids: CASSQGAGGQPQHF. The DNA for the CDR3 is TGTGCCAGCAGCCAAGGAGCGGGGGGTCAGCCCCAGCATTTT.